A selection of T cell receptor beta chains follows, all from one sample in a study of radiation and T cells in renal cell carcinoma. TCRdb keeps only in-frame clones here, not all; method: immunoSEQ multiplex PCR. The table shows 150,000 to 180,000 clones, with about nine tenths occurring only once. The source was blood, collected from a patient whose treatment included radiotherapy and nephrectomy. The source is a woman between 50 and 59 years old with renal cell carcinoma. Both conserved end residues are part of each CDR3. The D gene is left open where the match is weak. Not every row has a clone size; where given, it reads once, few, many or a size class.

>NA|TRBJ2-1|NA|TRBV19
CASSGQQGSNEQFF
TGTGCCAGTAGTGGACAACAGGGTTCCAATGAGCAGTTCTTC
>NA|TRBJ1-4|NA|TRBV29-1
CSVSGRVKEKLFF
TGCAGCGTTAGTGGCAGGGTGAAGGAAAAACTGTTTTTT
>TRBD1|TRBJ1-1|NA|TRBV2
CASSVDRVSTEAFF
TGTGCCAGCAGTGTGGACAGGGTCAGCACTGAAGCTTTCTTT
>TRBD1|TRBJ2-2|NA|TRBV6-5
CASSSTGDSGELFF
TGTGCCAGCAGTTCCACAGGGGATTCCGGGGAGCTGTTTTTT
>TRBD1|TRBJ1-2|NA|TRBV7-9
CASRGQESYGYTF
TGTGCCAGCAGAGGACAGGAGAGCTATGGCTACACCTTC
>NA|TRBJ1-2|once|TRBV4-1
CASSQPGRGYGYTF
TGCGCCAGCAGCCAGCCCGGACGGGGCTATGGCTACACCTTC
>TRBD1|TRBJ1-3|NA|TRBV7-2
CASSLQGGSSGNTIYF
TGTGCCAGCAGCTTGCAGGGGGGCAGTTCTGGAAACACCATATATTTT
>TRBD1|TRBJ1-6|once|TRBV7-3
CASSLNKGAGSPLHF
TGTGCCAGCAGCTTAAATAAGGGGGCAGGTTCACCCCTCCACTTT
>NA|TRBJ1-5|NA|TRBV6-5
CASSGGSNQPQHF
TGTGCCAGCAGTGGAGGCAGCAATCAGCCCCAGCATTTT
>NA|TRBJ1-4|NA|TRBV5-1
CASSLSGDGNEKLFF
TGCGCCAGCAGCTTGTCAGGGGACGGAAATGAAAAACTGTTTTTT
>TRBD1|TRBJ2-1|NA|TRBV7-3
CASSSLEGTAGAQFF
TGTGCCAGCAGCTCATTAGAGGGGACAGCCGGCGCACAGTTCTTC
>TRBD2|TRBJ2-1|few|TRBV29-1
CSVARGGLGNEQFF
TGCAGCGTTGCGCGGGGGGGCCTGGGGAATGAGCAGTTCTTC
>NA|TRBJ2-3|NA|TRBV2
CASSEERDSSTQYF
TGTGCCAGCAGTGAAGAAAGGGATTCGAGTACGCAGTATTTT
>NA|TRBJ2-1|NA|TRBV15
CATSRLEGTSTYEQFF
TGTGCCACCAGCAGGCTGGAGGGAACTAGCACGTATGAGCAGTTCTTC
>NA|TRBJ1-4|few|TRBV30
CAWAGVGNEKLFF
TGTGCCTGGGCCGGGGTGGGAAATGAAAAACTGTTTTTT
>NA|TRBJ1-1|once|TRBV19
CASLPLEGNTEAFF
TGTGCCAGTCTCCCTTTAGAGGGCAACACTGAAGCTTTCTTT
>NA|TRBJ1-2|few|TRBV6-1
CASRLSQDSYGYTF
TGTGCCAGCAGACTCTCACAGGACTCCTATGGCTACACCTTC
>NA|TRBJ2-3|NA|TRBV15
CATSRDLTEPARVDTQYF
TGTGCCACCAGCAGAGACCTAACAGAGCCCGCACGAGTAGATACGCAGTATTTT
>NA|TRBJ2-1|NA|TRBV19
CASSMGASAYEQFF
TGTGCCAGTAGTATGGGGGCTAGCGCCTATGAGCAGTTCTTC
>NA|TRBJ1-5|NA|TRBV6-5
CASSYGGEGQPQHF
TGTGCCAGCAGTTACGGAGGGGAAGGGCAGCCCCAGCATTTT
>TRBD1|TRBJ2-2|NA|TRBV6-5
CASSYYSGGADGELFF
TGTGCCAGCAGTTATTATTCAGGGGGCGCAGACGGGGAGCTGTTTTTT
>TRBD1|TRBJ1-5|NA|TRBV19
CASSPGGDRDRDQPQHF
TGTGCCAGTAGTCCTGGGGGGGACAGGGATCGGGATCAGCCCCAGCATTTT
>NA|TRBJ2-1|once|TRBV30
CAWRYGINEQFF
TGTGCCTGGAGATATGGCATCAATGAGCAGTTCTTC
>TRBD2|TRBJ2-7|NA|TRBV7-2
CASSPGLAGDEQYF
TGTGCCAGCAGCCCGGGACTAGCGGGGGACGAGCAGTACTTC
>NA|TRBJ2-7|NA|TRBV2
CASSDDTRLGYEQYF
TGTGCCAGCAGTGATGACACCCGACTTGGGTACGAGCAGTACTTC
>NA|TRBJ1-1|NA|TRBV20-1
CRGSQSTEAFF
TGCAGGGGTTCCCAGAGCACTGAAGCTTTCTTT
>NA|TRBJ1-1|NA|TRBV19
CASRGLLNTEAFF
TGTGCCAGCAGGGGTCTCCTGAACACTGAAGCTTTCTTT
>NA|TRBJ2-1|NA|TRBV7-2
CASSHTTVSGLGSYNEQFF
TGTGCCAGCAGCCACACAACCGTGTCAGGGTTGGGCTCCTACAATGAGCAGTTCTTC
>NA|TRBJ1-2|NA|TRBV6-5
CASSSLVTTNYGYTF
TGTGCCAGCAGCTCCCTCGTTACTACTAACTATGGCTACACCTTC
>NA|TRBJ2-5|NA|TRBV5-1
CASSLPVTRETQYF
TGCGCCAGCAGCCTGCCTGTGACGAGGGAGACCCAGTACTTC
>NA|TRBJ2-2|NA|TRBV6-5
CASRPSLNTGELFF
TGTGCCAGCAGACCCTCACTGAACACCGGGGAGCTGTTTTTT
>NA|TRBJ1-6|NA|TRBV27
CASSTRGGNSPLHF
TGTGCCAGCAGTACTAGGGGAGGCAATTCACCCCTCCACTTT
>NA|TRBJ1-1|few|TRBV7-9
CASSSIVGRYTEAFF
TGTGCCAGCAGCTCAATCGTAGGCAGATACACTGAAGCTTTCTTT
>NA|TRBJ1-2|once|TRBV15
CATSRDRSTNYGYTF
TGTGCCACCAGCAGAGATAGGAGTACTAACTATGGCTACACCTTC
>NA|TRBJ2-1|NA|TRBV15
CATSADTGEAYNEQFF
TGTGCCACCAGCGCAGACACAGGGGAGGCCTACAATGAGCAGTTCTTC